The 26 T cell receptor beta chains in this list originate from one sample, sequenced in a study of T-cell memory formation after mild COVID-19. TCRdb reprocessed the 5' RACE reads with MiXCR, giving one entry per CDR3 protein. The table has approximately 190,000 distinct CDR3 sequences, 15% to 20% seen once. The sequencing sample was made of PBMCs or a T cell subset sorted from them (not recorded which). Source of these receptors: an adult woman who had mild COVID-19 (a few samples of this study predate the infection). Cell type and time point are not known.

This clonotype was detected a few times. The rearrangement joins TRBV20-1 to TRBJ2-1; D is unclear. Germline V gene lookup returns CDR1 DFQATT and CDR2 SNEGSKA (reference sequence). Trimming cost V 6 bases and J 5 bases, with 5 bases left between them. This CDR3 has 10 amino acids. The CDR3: CSAGNNEQFF. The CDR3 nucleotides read TGCAGTGCAGGCAACAATGAGCAGTTCTTC.

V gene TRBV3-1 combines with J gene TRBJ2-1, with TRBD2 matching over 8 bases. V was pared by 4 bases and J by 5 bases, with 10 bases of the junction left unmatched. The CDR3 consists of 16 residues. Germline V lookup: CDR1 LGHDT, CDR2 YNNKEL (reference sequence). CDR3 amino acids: CASSRLTSGVNNEQFF. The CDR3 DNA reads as TGTGCCAGCAGCCGACTAACTAGCGGAGTTAACAATGAGCAGTTCTTC.

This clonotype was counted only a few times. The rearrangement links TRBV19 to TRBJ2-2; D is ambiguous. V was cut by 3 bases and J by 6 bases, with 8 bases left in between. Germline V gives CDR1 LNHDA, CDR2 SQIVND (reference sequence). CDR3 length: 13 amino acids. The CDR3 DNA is TGTGCCAGTAGTATCCCCTGGGCCGGGGAGCTGTTTTTT. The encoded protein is CASSIPWAGELFF.

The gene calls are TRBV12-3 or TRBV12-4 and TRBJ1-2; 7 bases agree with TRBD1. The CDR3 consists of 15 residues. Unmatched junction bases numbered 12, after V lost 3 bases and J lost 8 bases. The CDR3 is CASSFRRRGPRGYTF. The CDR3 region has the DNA TGTGCCAGCAGTTTCAGGCGTAGGGGGCCGCGGGGCTACACCTTC.

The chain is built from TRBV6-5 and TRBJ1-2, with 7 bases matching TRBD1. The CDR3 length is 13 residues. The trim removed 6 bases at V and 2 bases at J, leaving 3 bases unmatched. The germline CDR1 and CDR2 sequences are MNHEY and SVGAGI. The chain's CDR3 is CASRSGQNYGYTF. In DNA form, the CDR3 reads TGTGCCAGCAGGTCGGGACAGAACTATGGCTACACCTTC.

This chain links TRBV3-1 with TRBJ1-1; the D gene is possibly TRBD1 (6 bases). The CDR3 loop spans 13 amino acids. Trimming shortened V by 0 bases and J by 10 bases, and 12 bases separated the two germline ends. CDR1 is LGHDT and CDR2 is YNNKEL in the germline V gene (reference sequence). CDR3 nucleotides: TGTGCCAGCAGCCAAGATTACAGGGTAGGAGCTTTCTTT. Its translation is CASSQDYRVGAFF.

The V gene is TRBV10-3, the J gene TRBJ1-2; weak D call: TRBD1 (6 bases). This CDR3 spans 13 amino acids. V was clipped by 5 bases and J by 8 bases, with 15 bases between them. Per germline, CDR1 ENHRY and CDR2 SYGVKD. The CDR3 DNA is TGTGCCATCAGTCAGGACAGCCTAGGAGGCTACACCTTC. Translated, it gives CAISQDSLGGYTF.

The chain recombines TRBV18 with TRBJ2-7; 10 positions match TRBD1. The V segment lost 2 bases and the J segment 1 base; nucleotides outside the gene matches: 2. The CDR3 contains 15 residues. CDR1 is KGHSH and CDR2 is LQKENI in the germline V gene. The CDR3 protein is CASSPGQGGSYEQYF. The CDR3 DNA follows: TGTGCCAGCTCACCAGGACAGGGGGGGTCCTACGAGCAGTACTTC.

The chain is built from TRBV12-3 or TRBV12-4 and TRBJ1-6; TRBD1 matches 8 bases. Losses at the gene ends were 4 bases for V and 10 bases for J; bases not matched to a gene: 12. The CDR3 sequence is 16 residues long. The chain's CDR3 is CASSSGQGRVGSPLHF. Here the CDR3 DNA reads TGTGCCAGCAGTTCCGGACAGGGAAGGGTTGGGTCACCCCTCCACTTT.

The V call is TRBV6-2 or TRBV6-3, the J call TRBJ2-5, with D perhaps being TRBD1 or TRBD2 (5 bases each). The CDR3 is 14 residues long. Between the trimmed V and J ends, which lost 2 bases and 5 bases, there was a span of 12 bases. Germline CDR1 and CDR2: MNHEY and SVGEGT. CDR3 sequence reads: CASSYGTATETQYF. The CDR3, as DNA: TGTGCCAGCAGTTACGGGACCGCCACGGAGACCCAGTACTTC.

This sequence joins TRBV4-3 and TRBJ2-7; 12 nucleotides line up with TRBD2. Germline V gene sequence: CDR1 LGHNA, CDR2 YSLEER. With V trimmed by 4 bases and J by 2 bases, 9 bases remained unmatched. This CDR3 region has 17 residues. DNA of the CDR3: TGCGCCAGCAGCCCAAACTTACTAGCGGGAGGCGCCTACGAGCAGTACTTC. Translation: CASSPNLLAGGAYEQYF.

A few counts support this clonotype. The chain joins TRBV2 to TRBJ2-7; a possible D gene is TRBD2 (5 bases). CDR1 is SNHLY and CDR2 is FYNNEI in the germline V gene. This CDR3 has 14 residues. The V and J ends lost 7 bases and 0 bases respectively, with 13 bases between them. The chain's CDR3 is CASKDARGSYEQYF. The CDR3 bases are TGTGCCAGCAAGGACGCCCGGGGCTCCTACGAGCAGTACTTC.

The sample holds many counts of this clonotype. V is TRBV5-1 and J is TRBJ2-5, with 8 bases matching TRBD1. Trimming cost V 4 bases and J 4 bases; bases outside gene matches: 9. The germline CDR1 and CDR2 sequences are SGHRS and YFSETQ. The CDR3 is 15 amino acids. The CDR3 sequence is CASSLSGDRGETQYF. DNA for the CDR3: TGCGCCAGCAGCCTAAGTGGAGACAGGGGAGAGACCCAGTACTTC.

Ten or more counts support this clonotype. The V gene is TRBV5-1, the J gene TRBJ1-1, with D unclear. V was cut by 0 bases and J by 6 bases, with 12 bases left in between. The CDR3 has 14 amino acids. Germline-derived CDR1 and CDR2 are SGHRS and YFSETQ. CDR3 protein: CASSLEGRRAEAFF. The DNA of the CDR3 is TGCGCCAGCAGCTTGGAAGGCCGCAGAGCTGAAGCTTTCTTT.

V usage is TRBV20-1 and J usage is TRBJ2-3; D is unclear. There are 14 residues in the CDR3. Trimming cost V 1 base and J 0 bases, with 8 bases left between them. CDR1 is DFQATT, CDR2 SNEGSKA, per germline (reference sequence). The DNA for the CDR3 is TGCAGTGCTAGAGGCGGATTCAGCACAGATACGCAGTATTTT. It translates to CSARGGFSTDTQYF.

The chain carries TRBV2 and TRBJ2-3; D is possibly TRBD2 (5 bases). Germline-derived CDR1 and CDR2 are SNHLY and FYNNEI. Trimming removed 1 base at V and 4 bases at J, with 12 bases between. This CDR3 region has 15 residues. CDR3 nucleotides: TGTGCCAGCAGTGAAGATAGCGTGAGTGCAGATACGCAGTATTTT. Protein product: CASSEDSVSADTQYF.

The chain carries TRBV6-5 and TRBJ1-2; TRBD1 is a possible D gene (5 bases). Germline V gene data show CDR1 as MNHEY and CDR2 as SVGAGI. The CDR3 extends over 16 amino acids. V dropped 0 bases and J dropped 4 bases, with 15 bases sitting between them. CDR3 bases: TGTGCCAGCAGTTACTCGAATCGGGCAGGGTCCTATGGCTACACCTTC. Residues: CASSYSNRAGSYGYTF.

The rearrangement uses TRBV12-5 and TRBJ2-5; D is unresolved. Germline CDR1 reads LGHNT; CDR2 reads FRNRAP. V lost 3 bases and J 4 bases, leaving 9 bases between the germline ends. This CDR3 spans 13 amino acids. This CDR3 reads CASGFLSGETQYF. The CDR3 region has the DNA TGTGCTAGTGGTTTTCTCAGTGGAGAGACCCAGTACTTC.

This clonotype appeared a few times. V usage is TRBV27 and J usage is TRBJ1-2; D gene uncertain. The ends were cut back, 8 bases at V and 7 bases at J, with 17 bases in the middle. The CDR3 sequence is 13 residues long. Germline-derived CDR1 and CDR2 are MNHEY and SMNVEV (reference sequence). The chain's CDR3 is CASRYREWGGYTF. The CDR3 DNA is TGTGCCAGCCGCTACCGGGAATGGGGTGGCTACACCTTC.

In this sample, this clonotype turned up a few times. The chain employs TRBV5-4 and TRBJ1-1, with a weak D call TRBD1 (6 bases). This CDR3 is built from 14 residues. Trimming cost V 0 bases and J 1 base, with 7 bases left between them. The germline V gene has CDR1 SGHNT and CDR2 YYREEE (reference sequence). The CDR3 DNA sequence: TGTGCCAGCAGCTTGGAGGGGGGGAACACTGAAGCTTTCTTT. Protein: CASSLEGGNTEAFF.

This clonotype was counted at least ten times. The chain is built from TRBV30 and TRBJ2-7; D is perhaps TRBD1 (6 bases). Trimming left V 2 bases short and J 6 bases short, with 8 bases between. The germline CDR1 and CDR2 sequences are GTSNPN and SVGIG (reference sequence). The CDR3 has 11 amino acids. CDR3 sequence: CAWSRGGEQYF. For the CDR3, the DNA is TGTGCCTGGAGTAGAGGGGGCGAGCAGTACTTC.

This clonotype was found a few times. CDR3 DNA sequence: TGTGCCAGCAGTGAATTACAGGGGGCTAGTGGCTACACCTTC. Translation: CASSELQGASGYTF. The J gene is TRBJ1-2, the V gene TRBV12-3 or TRBV12-4; the match to TRBD1 covers 9 bases. CDR3 length: 14 amino acids. V was clipped by 5 bases and J by 7 bases; unmatched bases: 8.

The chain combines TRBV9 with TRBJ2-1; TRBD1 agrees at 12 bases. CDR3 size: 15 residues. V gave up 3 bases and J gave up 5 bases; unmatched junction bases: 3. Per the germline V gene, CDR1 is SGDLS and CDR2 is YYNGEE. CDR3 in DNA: TGTGCCAGCAGCGCGGGACAGGGGGCGGACAATGAGCAGTTCTTC. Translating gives CASSAGQGADNEQFF.

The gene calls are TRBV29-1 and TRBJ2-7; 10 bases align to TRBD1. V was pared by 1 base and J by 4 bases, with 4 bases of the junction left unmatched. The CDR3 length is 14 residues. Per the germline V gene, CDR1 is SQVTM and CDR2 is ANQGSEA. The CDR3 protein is CSVEARDRGYEQYF. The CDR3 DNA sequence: TGCAGCGTTGAAGCTCGGGACAGGGGTTACGAGCAGTACTTC.

The CDR3 loop is CASSLNLDGLTGELFF. The CDR3 region has the DNA TGCGCCAGCAGCTTGAATTTGGACGGCTTAACAGGGGAGCTGTTTTTT. The rearrangement links TRBV5-1 to TRBJ2-2; unclear D gene. CDR1 and CDR2 (germline): SGHRS, YFSETQ. Between the trimmed V and J ends, which lost 1 base and 8 bases, there was a span of 18 bases. The length of the CDR3 is 16 residues.

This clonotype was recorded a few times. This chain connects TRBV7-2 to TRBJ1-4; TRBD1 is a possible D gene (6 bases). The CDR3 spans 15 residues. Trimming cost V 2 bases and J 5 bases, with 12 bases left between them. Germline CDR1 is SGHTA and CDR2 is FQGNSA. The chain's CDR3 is CASSLKTGLNEKLFF. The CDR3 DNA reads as TGTGCCAGCAGCTTAAAGACAGGACTCAATGAAAAACTGTTTTTT. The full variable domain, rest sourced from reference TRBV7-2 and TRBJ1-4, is GAGVSQSPSNKVTEKGKDVELRCDPISGHTALYWYRQSLGQGLEFLIYFQGNSAPDKSGLPSDRFSAERTGGSVSTLTIQRTQQEDSAVYLCASSLKTGLNEKLFFGSGTQLSVL.